This TCR beta chain was observed in a study of molecular identifiers for immune sequencing clone quantification. About the research overall: Replicates partitioned RNA from roughly 21,000 or 96,000 naive CD8 cells into five parts, sequencing four.

Each library that profiled naive CD8 cells came from roughly 20,000 to 1,000,000 sorted cells with 10%, 30% or 50% RNA. Using a CD8+CD4-CCR7+CD45RA+ phenotype, naive CD8 T cells were sorted. Preparation of the bulk TCR libraries relied on previously described methods and listed TCR primers. TCRdb reprocessed the PCR reads with MiXCR, giving one entry per CDR3 protein. The sample lists around 100,000 distinct CDR3 sequences, approximately 40% seen once, with about 4.2% in the top ten. The CDR3 is made up of 16 amino acids. Germline values: CDR1 MNHEY, CDR2 SVGEGT. V was clipped by 0 bases and J by 5 bases, with 17 bases between them.

The source of this sequence is a human donor in good health. Some libraries in this study had Jurkat cell RNA spiked in. The J gene is TRBJ2-7, the V gene TRBV6-2 or TRBV6-3; a possible D gene is TRBD1 (6 bases). The sequenced sample consisted of naive CD8+ T cells from blood, with Jurkat cell RNA spiked in. Subset denoted: FACS-sorted CD8+CD4-CCR7+CD45RA+ naive T cells. CDR3 sequence: CASSYSRDTPSDEQYF. CDR3 bases: TGTGCCAGCAGTTACTCGAGGGACACGCCGTCGGACGAGCAGTACTTC.